This is a list of T cell receptor beta chains from one sample in a study of T cell responses to AZD1222 COVID-19 vaccine. The method was immunoSEQ multiplex PCR; TCRdb's version includes in-frame clones alone and lacks a portion of them. Seen here are tens of thousands of clones, more than 75% observed once, and the top ten hold around an eighth. The sample was peripheral blood, taken on day 0 of AZD1222 vaccination. The origin of the receptors is an adult in good health. Both conserved end residues are part of each CDR3. D genes are given only for firm matches. Where a row states a size, it is once, few, many or the class of an expanded clone; other rows omit it.

j_call v_call d_call clone_size cdr3_length cdr3_aa cdr3_nt
TRBJ2-7 TRBV7-2 - - 14 CASSLYGWSYEQYF TGTGCCAGCAGCTTGTACGGCTGGTCCTACGAGCAGTACTTC
TRBJ1-6 TRBV21-1 - few 10 CANHFSPLHF TGTGCCAACCACTTCTCACCCCTCCACTTT
TRBJ2-7 TRBV10-3 TRBD1 - 14 CAIRGQGNTYEQYF TGTGCCATCAGGGGACAGGGGAACACCTACGAGCAGTACTTC
TRBJ2-2 TRBV7-6 TRBD1 - 20 CASSLAKGTGRVGRTGELFF TGTGCCAGCAGCTTAGCGAAGGGGACAGGGAGAGTGGGACGAACCGGGGAGCTGTTTTTT
TRBJ1-2 TRBV19 TRBD1 - 14 CATRTGDRFYGYTF TGTGCCACCCGAACAGGGGATCGCTTCTATGGCTACACCTTC
TRBJ1-4 TRBV6-5 - - 15 CASSYTGRGNEKLFF TGTGCCAGCAGTTACACGGGACGTGGAAATGAAAAACTGTTTTTT
TRBJ2-2 TRBV28 - - 19 CASSLTSSPMNTNTGELFF TGTGCCAGCAGTTTAACTAGCAGCCCGATGAATACGAACACCGGGGAGCTGTTTTTT
TRBJ1-1 TRBV9 TRBD1 - 12 CASSARQGATFF TGTGCCAGCAGCGCGCGACAGGGGGCAACTTTCTTT
TRBJ2-3 TRBV18 TRBD1 - 15 CASSPAGGRTDTQYF TGTGCCAGCTCACCGGCAGGGGGCCGCACAGATACGCAGTATTTT
TRBJ1-2 TRBV5-6 - - 11 CASSNHGGYTF TGTGCCAGCAGTAATCACGGTGGCTACACCTTC
TRBJ2-7 TRBV5-1 - - 16 CASSGAADGGTYEQYF TGCGCCAGCAGCGGGGCTGCGGACGGGGGCACCTACGAGCAGTACTTC
TRBJ1-1 TRBV19 - - 13 CASSPTENTEAFF TGTGCCAGTAGTCCCACAGAGAACACTGAAGCTTTCTTT
TRBJ2-7 TRBV10-2 TRBD2 - 16 CASSELAGLSSYEQYF TGCGCCAGCAGTGAGCTAGCGGGTCTCAGCTCCTACGAGCAGTACTTC
TRBJ1-2 TRBV3-1/TRBV3-2 TRBD1 - 16 CASSQEGHRGISGYTF TGTGCCAGCAGCCAAGAGGGGCACAGGGGAATCTCCGGCTACACCTTC
TRBJ1-2 TRBV12-3/TRBV12-4 - - 13 CASSSRERSGYTF TGTGCCAGCAGCTCCAGGGAACGCTCTGGCTACACCTTC
TRBJ1-1 TRBV6-5 - - 15 CASSYSTLSYTEAFF TGTGCCAGCAGTTACTCGACCCTGTCCTACACTGAAGCTTTCTTT
TRBJ1-6 TRBV18 - few 14 CASSPSVRNSPLHF TGTGCCAGCTCACCATCCGTGCGTAATTCACCCCTCCACTTT
TRBJ1-2 TRBV5-8 TRBD1 - 16 CASSFQGARWVYGYTF TGTGCCAGCAGCTTCCAGGGGGCGCGTTGGGTTTATGGCTACACCTTC
TRBJ1-5 TRBV5-8 - - 14 CASSLFRERQPQHF TGTGCCAGCAGCTTGTTCAGGGAACGTCAGCCCCAGCATTTT
TRBJ2-1 TRBV7-9 - - 15 CASSTHGGPYNEQFF TGTGCCAGCAGCACCCACGGTGGACCTTACAATGAGCAGTTCTTC
TRBJ2-1 TRBV7-9 - - 13 CASSPTEGNEQFF TGTGCCAGCAGCCCCACCGAGGGCAATGAGCAGTTCTTC
TRBJ2-6 TRBV6-5 - - 15 CASSTQAAGANVLTF TGTGCCAGCAGCACTCAGGCGGCTGGGGCCAACGTCCTGACTTTC
TRBJ2-2 TRBV21-1 - - 18 CASSFGEVDAKNTGELFF TGTGCCAGCAGCTTTGGAGAGGTAGACGCAAAAAACACCGGGGAGCTGTTTTTT
TRBJ2-5 TRBV30 TRBD1 - 14 CAWNRGTGEETQYF TGTGCCTGGAACAGGGGGACAGGGGAAGAGACCCAGTACTTC
TRBJ1-2 TRBV7-9 TRBD1 - 15 CASSERTGVLNGYTF TGTGCCAGCAGCGAGCGGACAGGCGTCCTAAATGGCTACACCTTC
TRBJ1-2 TRBV4-3 - - 14 CASSQELGDYGYTF TGCGCCAGCAGCCAAGAGCTGGGGGACTATGGCTACACCTTC
TRBJ1-6 TRBV7-2 - - 16 CASSLVGQGYNSPLHF TGTGCCAGCAGCTTAGTCGGCCAGGGGTATAATTCACCCCTCCACTTT
TRBJ2-5 TRBV13 TRBD2 - 16 CASSPLAGGSHETQYF TGTGCCAGCAGCCCACTAGCGGGGGGATCCCACGAGACCCAGTACTTC
TRBJ1-2 TRBV7-2 - - 13 CASALAEGGGYTF TGTGCCAGCGCCCTAGCGGAGGGTGGCGGCTACACCTTC
TRBJ2-1 TRBV7-8 TRBD2 few 15 CASSLGGGSYNEQFF TGTGCCAGCAGCTTAGGGGGGGGGTCCTACAATGAGCAGTTCTTC
TRBJ2-2 TRBV7-9 TRBD1 - 16 CASSPSTGGYTGELFF TGTGCCAGCAGCCCTTCGACAGGGGGCTACACCGGGGAGCTGTTTTTT
TRBJ2-7 TRBV7-9 - - 15 CASSLGYGQVREQYF TGTGCCAGCAGCTTAGGGTATGGGCAGGTCCGCGAGCAGTACTTC
TRBJ2-7 TRBV11-3 TRBD1 - 12 CASSWTGGEQYF TGTGCCAGCAGCTGGACAGGGGGCGAGCAGTACTTC
TRBJ2-5 TRBV7-2 - - 12 CASNPSQETQYF TGTGCCAGCAACCCGAGCCAAGAGACCCAGTACTTC
TRBJ2-3 TRBV7-9 - few 15 CASSLGRIGTDTQYF TGTGCCAGCAGCTTAGGCCGAATCGGAACAGATACGCAGTATTTT
TRBJ2-1 TRBV3-1/TRBV3-2 TRBD2 - 14 CASSQFSGGSEQFF TGTGCCAGCAGCCAGTTTAGCGGGGGATCTGAGCAGTTCTTC
TRBJ2-7 TRBV9 - - 15 CASSVGLSDYYEQYF TGTGCCAGCAGCGTAGGTCTGTCAGACTACTACGAGCAGTACTTC
TRBJ1-5 TRBV7-3 - - 13 CASSRDDTQPQHF TGTGCCAGCAGCCGTGACGATACCCAGCCCCAGCATTTT
TRBJ1-5 TRBV7-2 TRBD1 - 15 CASSLDRGGNQPQHF TGTGCCAGCAGCTTAGACAGGGGAGGCAATCAGCCCCAGCATTTT
TRBJ2-1 TRBV5-5 TRBD1 - 17 CASSLAKTGGSYNEQFF TGTGCCAGCAGCTTGGCCAAGACAGGGGGCTCCTACAATGAGCAGTTCTTC
TRBJ1-2 TRBV4-3 TRBD1 - 15 CASSPSGTGNYGYTF TGCGCCAGCAGCCCTTCCGGGACAGGGAACTATGGCTACACCTTC
TRBJ1-2 TRBV3-1/TRBV3-2 - - 15 CASSQAGNRAYGYTF TGTGCCAGCAGCCAAGCTGGAAACAGGGCCTATGGCTACACCTTC
TRBJ2-1 TRBV3-1/TRBV3-2 - - 13 CASSTTWDGEQFF TGTGCCAGCAGCACTACCTGGGATGGCGAGCAGTTCTTC
TRBJ2-7 TRBV7-2 - - 14 CASSLVRGAYEQYF TGTGCCAGCAGCTTAGTGAGGGGGGCCTACGAGCAGTACTTC
TRBJ2-7 TRBV6-2/TRBV6-3 TRBD2 - 15 CASSLQRGGSYEQYF TGTGCCAGCAGCCTCCAGCGGGGGGGCTCCTACGAGCAGTACTTC
TRBJ2-3 TRBV20-1 TRBD2 - 15 CSASPAGGPGDTQYF TGCAGTGCTAGTCCAGCGGGGGGGCCGGGAGATACGCAGTATTTT
TRBJ2-5 TRBV5-1 TRBD1 few 14 CASSSGTGEETQYF TGCGCCAGCAGCTCCGGGACAGGGGAAGAGACCCAGTACTTC